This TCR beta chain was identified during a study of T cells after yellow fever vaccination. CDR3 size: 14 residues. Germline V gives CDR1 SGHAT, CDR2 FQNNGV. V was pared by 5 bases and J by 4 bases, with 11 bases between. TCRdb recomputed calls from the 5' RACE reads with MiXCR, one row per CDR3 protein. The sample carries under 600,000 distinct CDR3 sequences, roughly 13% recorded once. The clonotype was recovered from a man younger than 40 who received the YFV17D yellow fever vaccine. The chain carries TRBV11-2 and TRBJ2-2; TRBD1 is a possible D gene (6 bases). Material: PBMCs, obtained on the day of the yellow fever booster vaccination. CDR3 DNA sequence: TGTGCCAGCAGCAGACAGGCGTCCACCGGGGAGCTGTTTTTT. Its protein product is CASSRQASTGELFF.